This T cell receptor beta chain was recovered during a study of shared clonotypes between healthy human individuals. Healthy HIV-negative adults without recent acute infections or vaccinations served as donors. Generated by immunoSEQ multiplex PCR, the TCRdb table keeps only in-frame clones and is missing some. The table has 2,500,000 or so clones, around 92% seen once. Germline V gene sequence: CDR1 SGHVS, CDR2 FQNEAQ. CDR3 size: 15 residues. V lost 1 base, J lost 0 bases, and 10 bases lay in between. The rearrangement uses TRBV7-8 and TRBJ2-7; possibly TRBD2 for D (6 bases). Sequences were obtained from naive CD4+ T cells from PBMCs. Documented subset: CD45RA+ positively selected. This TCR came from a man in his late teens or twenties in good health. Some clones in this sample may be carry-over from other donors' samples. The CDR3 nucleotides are TGTGCCAGCAGCTTAGTCCCTAGCGTCTCCTACGAGCAGTACTTC. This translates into CASSLVPSVSYEQYF.